Following are 32 T cell receptor beta chains from one sample sequenced in a study of regulatory T cells in long-lasting Graves disease (dated by TCRdb to the early 2020s). Receptor libraries were prepared by multiplex PCR. Sequencing used an Illumina HiSeq 4000. TCR beta libraries were built with iRepertoire HTBI primers and Arm-PCR amplification of CDR3 regions. TCRdb took the public reads, trimmed them with fastp at Q25, ran MiXCR for clone calling and kept in-frame beta chains. Merged by CDR3 protein, the rows form single entries marked with the most common genes and DNA. Within this sample are roughly 260,000 distinct CDR3 sequences, with approximately 18% of them counted one time only. Of the sample, about 14% is held by the ten largest clones. The sample's time point, from its label and the paper: newly diagnosed GD, antithyroid drugs for less than 3 months. For both TCR sequencing and RNA sequencing, RNA was extracted from PBMCs in TRIzol.

Separately, the same data were catalogued under a study of T cells in Graves' hyperthyroidism and ophthalmopathy.

The sample in question was peripheral blood mononuclear cells (PBMCs), obtained at new diagnosis, from a patient treated with antithyroid drugs. These receptors were taken from a woman aged 25 to 39 with Graves disease. Donor details come from another sample of the same person, matched by shared clones.

This clonotype was observed many times. V and J are TRBV2 and TRBJ2-6, with D perhaps TRBD1 (6 bases). V was cut by 6 bases and J by 1 base, with 13 bases left in between. The CDR3 is 16 amino acids. Looked up from germline, CDR1 is SNHLY and CDR2 is FYNNEI. The CDR3 spells CASRVRTGSGANVLTF. CDR3 in DNA: TGTGCCAGCAGGGTTCGTACAGGGTCTGGGGCCAACGTCCTGACTTTC.

With regard to this clonotype: This clone may be a read error of a much larger clone one base away. This chain uses TRBV7-9 with TRBJ2-1; D may be TRBD1 or TRBD2 (5 bases each). V was pared by 5 bases and J by 3 bases, with 23 bases between. Germline lookup yields CDR1 SEHNR and CDR2 FQNEAQ (reference sequence). The CDR3 length is 18 residues. The CDR3 nucleotides read TGTGCCAGCAGCCGAAAACAGGACTTCGGGGCCCGCTACAATGAGCAGTTCTTC. It specifies CASSRKQDFGARYNEQFF.

As for this clonotype: One base away lies a much larger clone, so this may be a sequencing read error. The chain uses TRBV5-6 and TRBJ2-3; 7 positions agree with TRBD1. V trimming: 3 bases; J trimming: 6 bases; junction bases outside the gene matches: 16. This CDR3 spans 17 amino acids. Germline values: CDR1 SGHDT, CDR2 YYEEEE. The CDR3 bases are TGTGCCAGCAGCTGGGCCGGGACAGTGGACTCCAGGGATACGCAGTATTTT. The encoded protein is CASSWAGTVDSRDTQYF.

This clonotype came up many times. This chain uses TRBV7-2 with TRBJ2-7; 8 nucleotides align to TRBD2. J lost 0 bases, V lost 4 bases, and 2 bases had no gene match. This CDR3 comprises 14 residues. Germline V lookup: CDR1 SGHTA, CDR2 FQGNSA. CDR3 nucleotides: TGTGCCAGCAGCTCCGGGACTAGCTCCTACGAGCAGTACTTC. Translation gives CASSSGTSSYEQYF.

This clonotype came up a few times. A read error may be the cause here, since a much bigger clone is one base away. V gene TRBV12-3 or TRBV12-4 combines with J gene TRBJ2-5; tentative D call: TRBD1 (6 bases). Trimming took 6 bases from V and 11 from J, leaving 19 bases between them. There are 13 residues in the CDR3. The CDR3 DNA is TGTGCCAGCAGCCCGGACAGTCACAATGAGCAGTACTTC. Its protein is CASSPDSHNEQYF.

The sample holds many counts of this clonotype. The chain joins TRBV29-1 to TRBJ1-1, with D perhaps matching TRBD1 (5 bases). Germline V gives CDR1 SQVTM, CDR2 ANQGSEA. Trimming cost V 7 bases and J 11 bases, with 23 bases left between them. The CDR3 totals 13 residues. The CDR3 nucleotides read TGCAGCGCCGACAAGGTTGAAGGGGACGGGGCTTTCTTT. Its protein product is CSADKVEGDGAFF.

In its sample, this clonotype was seen many times. The junction and the germline gene differ at one end; a read error may be behind it. J is TRBJ2-3 and V is TRBV7-7, with D perhaps matching TRBD1 (5 bases). Germline V gene lookup returns CDR1 SSHAT and CDR2 FNYEAQ (reference sequence). The CDR3 has 14 residues. CDR3 DNA sequence: TGTGCTAGCAGCTTAGGCAGGGCCACAGATACGCAGTATTTT. Protein: CASSLGRATDTQYF.

This clonotype appeared many times. This sequence joins TRBV6-5 and TRBJ1-6; D unclear. CDR1 is MNHEY and CDR2 is SVGAGI in the germline V gene. Trimming stripped 0 bases from V and 7 bases from J, with 13 bases between. The CDR3 length is 16 residues. The CDR3 DNA reads TGTGCCAGCAGTTACTCGGTGCCTTATATCAATTCACCCCTCCACTTT. Amino acids: CASSYSVPYINSPLHF.

The chain is built from TRBV2 and TRBJ2-1; 8 nucleotides agree with TRBD2. This CDR3 is built from 15 residues. Germline values: CDR1 SNHLY, CDR2 FYNNEI. Germline trimming cut 7 bases from V and 4 bases from J; bases unmatched to any gene: 9. The CDR3 here is CASTRLAQGYNEQFF. The DNA for the CDR3 is TGTGCCAGCACAAGACTAGCGCAAGGGTACAATGAGCAGTTCTTC.

This clonotype was found many times. CDR3 amino acids: CASSEGTGWAEQYF. CDR3 nucleotides: TGTGCCAGCAGCGAAGGGACAGGGTGGGCCGAGCAGTACTTC. The V and J genes are TRBV14 and TRBJ2-7, with 9 bases that match TRBD1. The V segment lost 5 bases and the J segment 6 bases; nucleotides outside the gene matches: 8. The CDR3 contains 14 residues. The germline V gene encodes CDR1 SGHDN and CDR2 FVKESK.

This clonotype came up a few times. The V gene is TRBV29-1, the J gene TRBJ2-1, with 10 positions matching TRBD1. The CDR3 is 13 residues long. Trimming took 7 bases from V and 6 from J; bases not matched to a gene: 6. The germline V gene encodes CDR1 SQVTM and CDR2 ANQGSEA. The CDR3 DNA reads as TGCAGCGGGACAGGGGGGAGCGTCAATGAGCAGTTCTTC. Encoded protein: CSGTGGSVNEQFF.

The chain joins TRBV11-2 to TRBJ2-5; D remains ambiguous. The CDR3 sequence is 14 residues long. Trimming stripped 5 bases from V and 2 bases from J, with 12 bases between. The germline V gene encodes CDR1 SGHAT and CDR2 FQNNGV. Here the CDR3 DNA reads TGTGCCAGCAGCGATCAGAATGCTCAAGAGACCCAGTACTTC. As protein: CASSDQNAQETQYF.

This clonotype was picked up many times. In DNA form, the CDR3 reads TGTGCCAGCAGCTCTCAGGGGCAGGGCGATGAGCAGTTCTTC. This sequence encodes CASSSQGQGDEQFF. V gene TRBV11-3 combines with J gene TRBJ2-1; tentative D call: TRBD1 (6 bases). Trimming shortened V by 4 bases and J by 8 bases, and 15 bases separated the two germline ends. Germline lookup yields CDR1 SGHNT and CDR2 YENEEA. CDR3 length equals 14 residues.

A few counts support this clonotype. This chain joins TRBV5-1 and TRBJ2-7; 14 bases map to TRBD2. V gave up 4 bases and J gave up 3 bases; unmatched junction bases: 9. This CDR3 is 17 amino acids long. The germline V gene encodes CDR1 SGHRS and CDR2 YFSETQ. This CDR3 is CASSAPGTSGGNYEQYF. CDR3 in DNA: TGCGCCAGCAGCGCCCCCGGGACTAGCGGGGGAAACTACGAGCAGTACTTC.

This clonotype occurred many times. The chain carries TRBV7-9 and TRBJ2-2; D is uncertain. CDR1 SEHNR and CDR2 FQNEAQ come from the germline V gene (reference sequence). V lost 1 base and J 6 bases, leaving 12 bases between the germline ends. CDR3 length: 15 amino acids. CDR3: CASSLGYVDAGELFF. The CDR3 DNA reads as TGTGCCAGCAGCTTAGGTTACGTGGATGCCGGGGAGCTGTTTTTT.

The chain couples TRBV28 to TRBJ2-5, with D maybe TRBD2 (7 bases). V lost 5 bases and J 5 bases, leaving 15 bases between the germline ends. This CDR3 spans 14 amino acids. Germline CDR1 MDHEN, CDR2 SYDVKM. The CDR3 is CASSTPGGAETQYF. The CDR3 nucleotides read TGTGCCAGCAGTACCCCGGGGGGCGCGGAGACCCAGTACTTC.

Many counts were recorded for this clonotype. V is TRBV5-1 and J is TRBJ2-3; possibly TRBD2 for D (5 bases). Per the germline V gene, CDR1 is SGHRS and CDR2 is YFSETQ. With 5 bases removed from V and 7 bases from J, the gap between germline ends came to 20 bases. This CDR3 region has 15 residues. For the CDR3, the DNA is TGCGCCAGCAGTCGGGTGGGCACCCACGGGAATACGCAGTATTTT. Translating gives CASSRVGTHGNTQYF.

This clonotype was seen many times. The gene calls are TRBV12-3 or TRBV12-4 and TRBJ2-1; D is possibly TRBD2 (7 bases). This CDR3 comprises 15 residues. Trimming stripped 5 bases from V and 5 bases from J, with 16 bases between. CDR3 nucleotide sequence: TGTGCCAGCAGTCCCAGGCCGGGGGGCCACAATGAGCAGTTCTTC. Protein: CASSPRPGGHNEQFF.

This clonotype occurred a few times. This may arise from a read error, as a much more abundant clone is one base away. This chain links TRBV5-5 with TRBJ2-3; 8 nucleotides match TRBD1. The germline gives CDR1 SGHKS, CDR2 YYEKEE (reference sequence). The CDR3 consists of 15 residues. Unmatched junction bases numbered 7, after V lost 3 bases and J lost 4 bases. The CDR3 protein is CASSSSGTGSDTQYF. The CDR3 nucleotides are TGTGCCAGCAGCTCGTCCGGGACAGGCTCAGATACGCAGTATTTT.

This clonotype was counted many times. This rearrangement joins TRBV5-1 to TRBJ2-7; 7 positions match TRBD1. This CDR3 spans 14 amino acids. The germline CDR1 and CDR2 sequences are SGHRS and YFSETQ. The V and J ends lost 1 base and 6 bases, in that order; junction bases with no gene match: 7. In nucleotides, the CDR3 is TGCGCCAGCAGCTTGTTTGACAGGGCGGTCGAGCAGTACTTC. Its protein is CASSLFDRAVEQYF.

The table lists this clonotype with many counts. The gene calls are TRBV7-9 and TRBJ2-5, with a possible D match to TRBD1 (6 bases). CDR3 length equals 14 residues. Germline CDR1 and CDR2: SEHNR and FQNEAQ (reference sequence). The germline V and J ends were trimmed by 6 bases and 5 bases, with 16 bases remaining between them. The CDR3 protein is CASRGTGRGETQYF. CDR3 DNA sequence: TGTGCCAGCAGGGGAACAGGGCGTGGGGAGACCCAGTACTTC.

There are many counts of this clonotype. The chain uses TRBV11-2 and TRBJ1-6; 7 nucleotides agree with TRBD1. CDR1 and CDR2 (germline): SGHAT, FQNNGV. CDR3 length equals 15 residues. The ends lost 1 base at V and 9 bases at J; junction bases unmatched: 6. Written as DNA, the CDR3 is TGTGCCAGCAGCTTAGCTGCGACAGGGAGTTCACCCCTCCACTTT. It codes for CASSLAATGSSPLHF.

The chain is built from TRBV18 and TRBJ2-7; 14 nucleotides align to TRBD2. This CDR3 has 16 amino acids. Germline CDR1 is KGHSH and CDR2 is LQKENI. The V segment lost 5 bases and the J segment 2 bases; nucleotides outside the gene matches: 5. The CDR3: CASSAKTSGRAYEQYF. DNA for the CDR3: TGTGCCAGCTCAGCAAAGACTAGCGGGAGGGCCTACGAGCAGTACTTC.

This chain connects TRBV4-1 to TRBJ1-1; 9 positions match TRBD1. Germline lookup yields CDR1 MGHRA and CDR2 YSYEKL. Losses at the gene ends were 3 bases for V and 0 bases for J; bases not matched to a gene: 5. The CDR3 loop spans 16 amino acids. The CDR3 spells CASSHLGTGLNTEAFF. The CDR3 nucleotides read TGCGCCAGCAGCCACCTAGGGACAGGGCTGAACACTGAAGCTTTCTTT.

CDR3 nucleotides: TGCAGTGCTAGAGATAGGGCTAGCGGGGGGGCTTTGAGAGATACGCAGTATTTT. Translation gives CSARDRASGGALRDTQYF. The chain links TRBV20-1 to TRBJ2-3, with 12 bases identical to TRBD2. The CDR3 sequence is 18 residues long. Per germline, CDR1 DFQATT and CDR2 SNEGSKA (reference sequence). V shed 0 bases, J shed 5 bases, and the junction held 12 bases outside the gene matches.

The sample holds many counts of this clonotype. The chain joins TRBV7-2 to TRBJ1-4; no reliable D call. The V end lost 5 bases, the J end lost 0 bases, and 10 bases lay between the germline ends. CDR3 length equals 15 residues. Germline V gene lookup returns CDR1 SGHTA and CDR2 FQGNSA. Here the CDR3 DNA reads TGTGCCAGCAGCCATAGTCAGGCAACTAATGAAAAACTGTTTTTT. It yields the protein CASSHSQATNEKLFF.

Many counts were recorded for this clonotype. The gene calls are TRBV5-4 and TRBJ2-1; 8 bases align to TRBD1. The junction had 9 bases not matched to a gene; V was cut back by 2 bases and J by 8 bases. The CDR3 loop spans 15 amino acids. Germline V CDR1 and CDR2: SGHNT, YYREEE (reference sequence). The CDR3 sequence: CASSFGQGRVDEQFF. In DNA form, the CDR3 reads TGTGCCAGCAGCTTCGGACAGGGAAGGGTAGATGAGCAGTTCTTC.

The V call is TRBV20-1, the J call TRBJ2-1, with 7 bases fitting TRBD2. The CDR3 spans 16 residues. Germline V gives CDR1 DFQATT, CDR2 SNEGSKA (reference sequence). Trimming took 4 bases from V and 2 from J; bases not matched to a gene: 11. CDR3 nucleotides: TGCAGTGCTATCCTCCACGGGGGGAGTACCTACAATGAGCAGTTCTTC. Its protein is CSAILHGGSTYNEQFF.

The sample holds many counts of this clonotype. The rearrangement links TRBV6-2 or TRBV6-3 to TRBJ1-4; the D is unclear. Per germline, CDR1 MNHEY and CDR2 SVGEGT. The CDR3 consists of 13 residues. V gave up 5 bases and J gave up 5 bases, with 9 bases separating them. CDR3: CASSELPNEKLFF. Written as DNA, the CDR3 is TGTGCCAGCAGTGAACTGCCCAATGAAAAACTGTTTTTT.

This chain uses TRBV19 with TRBJ2-6; D may be TRBD2 (6 bases). V gave up 5 bases and J gave up 2 bases, with 13 bases separating them. In germline, CDR1 is LNHDA, CDR2 SQIVND (reference sequence). The CDR3 runs 16 residues. The DNA for the CDR3 is TGTGCCAGTAGTCGGGAGCTGGAGACTGGGGCCAACGTCCTGACTTTC. It encodes CASSRELETGANVLTF.

Many counts were recorded for this clonotype. The chain employs TRBV4-1 and TRBJ1-4; possibly TRBD1 for D (5 bases). Trimming took 3 bases from V and 5 from J, leaving 16 bases between them. This CDR3 is 16 amino acids long. CDR1 is MGHRA, CDR2 YSYEKL, per germline. In nucleotides, the CDR3 is TGCGCCAGCAGCCACCCCCTGGGACGATGGAATGAAAAACTGTTTTTT. It encodes CASSHPLGRWNEKLFF.

Concerning this clonotype: A read error may explain this, as a much larger clone is one base away. The chain carries TRBV7-9 and TRBJ1-2, with D unresolved. The germline V and J ends were trimmed by 3 bases and 4 bases, with 15 bases remaining between them. The CDR3 length is 15 residues. Germline V lookup: CDR1 SEHNR, CDR2 FQNEAQ (reference sequence). The CDR3 DNA reads as TGTGCCAGCAGCTTGTACCGACTCGGATCCTATGGCTACACCTTC. Its translation: CASSLYRLGSYGYTF. Complete variable domain (other parts from reference TRBV7-9 and TRBJ1-2): DTGVSQNPRHKITKRGQNVTFRCDPISEHNRLYWYRQTLGQGPEFLTYFQNEAQLEKSRLLSDRFSAERPKGSFSTLEIQRTEQGDSAMYLCASSLYRLGSYGYTFGSGTRLTVV.